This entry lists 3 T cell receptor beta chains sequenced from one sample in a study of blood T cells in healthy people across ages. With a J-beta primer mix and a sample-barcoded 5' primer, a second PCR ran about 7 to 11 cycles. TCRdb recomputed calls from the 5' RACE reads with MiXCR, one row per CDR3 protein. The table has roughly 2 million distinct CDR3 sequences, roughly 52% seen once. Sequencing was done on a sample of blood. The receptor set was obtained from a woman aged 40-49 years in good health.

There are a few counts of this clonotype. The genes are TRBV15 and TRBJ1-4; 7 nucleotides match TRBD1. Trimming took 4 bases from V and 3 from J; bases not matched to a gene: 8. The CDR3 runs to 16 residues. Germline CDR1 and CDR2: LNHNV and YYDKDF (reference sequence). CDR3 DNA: TGTGCCACCAGCAAAGGGGGCCTCACGGCTAATGAAAAACTGTTTTTT. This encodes CATSKGGLTANEKLFF.

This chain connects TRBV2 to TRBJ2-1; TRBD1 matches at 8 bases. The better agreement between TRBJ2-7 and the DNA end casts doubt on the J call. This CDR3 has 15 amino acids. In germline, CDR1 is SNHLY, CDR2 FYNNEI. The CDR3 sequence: CASSGQGSVYNEQYF. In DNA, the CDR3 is TGTGCCAGCAGTGGACAGGGGTCCGTCTACAATGAGCAGTACTTC.

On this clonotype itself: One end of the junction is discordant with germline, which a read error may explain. DNA for the CDR3: TGCAGTGCTAGCGCCTTACTAGCGGGGGTGATGGCAGATACGCGGTATTTT. Its protein product is CSASALLAGVMADTRYF. V is TRBV20-1 and J is TRBJ2-3; 11 bases fit TRBD2. The CDR3 sequence is 17 residues long. CDR1 is DFQATT and CDR2 is SNEGSKA in the germline V gene (reference sequence).